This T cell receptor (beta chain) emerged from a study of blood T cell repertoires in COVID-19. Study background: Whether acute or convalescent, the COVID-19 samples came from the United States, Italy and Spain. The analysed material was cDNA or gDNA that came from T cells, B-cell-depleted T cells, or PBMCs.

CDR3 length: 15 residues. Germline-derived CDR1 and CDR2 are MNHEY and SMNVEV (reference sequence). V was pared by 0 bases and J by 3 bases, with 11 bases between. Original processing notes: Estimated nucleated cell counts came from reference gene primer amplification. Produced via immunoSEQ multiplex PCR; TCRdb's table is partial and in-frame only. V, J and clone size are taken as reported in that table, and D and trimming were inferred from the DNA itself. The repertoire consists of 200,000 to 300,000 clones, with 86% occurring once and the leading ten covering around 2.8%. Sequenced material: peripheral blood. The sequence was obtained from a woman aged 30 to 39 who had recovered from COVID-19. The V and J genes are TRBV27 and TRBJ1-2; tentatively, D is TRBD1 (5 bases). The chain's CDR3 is CASSLSSLGDYGYTF. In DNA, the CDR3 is TGTGCCAGCAGTTTATCCTCCCTAGGGGACTATGGCTACACCTTC.